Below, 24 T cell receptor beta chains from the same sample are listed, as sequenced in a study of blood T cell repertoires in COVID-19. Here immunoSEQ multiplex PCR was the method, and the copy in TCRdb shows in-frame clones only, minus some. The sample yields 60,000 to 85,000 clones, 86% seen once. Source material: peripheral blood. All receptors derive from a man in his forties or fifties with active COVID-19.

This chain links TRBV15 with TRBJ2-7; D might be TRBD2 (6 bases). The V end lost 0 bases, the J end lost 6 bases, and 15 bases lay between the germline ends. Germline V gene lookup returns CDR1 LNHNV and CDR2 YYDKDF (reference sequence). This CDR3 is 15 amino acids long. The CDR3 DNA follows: TGTGCCACCAGCAGAGATTCCGGCGGGATCGCCGAGCAGTACTTC. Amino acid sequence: CATSRDSGGIAEQYF.

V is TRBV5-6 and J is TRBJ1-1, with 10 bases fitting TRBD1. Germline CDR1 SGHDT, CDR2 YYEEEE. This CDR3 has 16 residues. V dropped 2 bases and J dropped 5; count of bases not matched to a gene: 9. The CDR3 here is CASSLRRQGAWTEAFF. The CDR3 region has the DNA TGTGCCAGCAGCTTACGAAGACAGGGGGCTTGGACTGAAGCTTTCTTT.

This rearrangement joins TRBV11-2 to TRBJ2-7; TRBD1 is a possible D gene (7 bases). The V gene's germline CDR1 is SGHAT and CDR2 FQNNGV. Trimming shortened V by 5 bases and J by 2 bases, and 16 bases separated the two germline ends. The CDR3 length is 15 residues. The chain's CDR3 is CASSRQGGQTYEQYF. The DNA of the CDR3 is TGTGCCAGCAGCCGCCAGGGGGGACAGACCTACGAGCAGTACTTC.

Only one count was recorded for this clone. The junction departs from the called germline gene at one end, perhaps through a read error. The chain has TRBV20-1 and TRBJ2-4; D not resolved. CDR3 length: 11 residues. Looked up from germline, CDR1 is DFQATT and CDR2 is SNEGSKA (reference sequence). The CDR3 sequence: CSARDRNIQYF. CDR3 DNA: TGCAGTGCCAGAGATCGGAACATTCAGTACTTC.

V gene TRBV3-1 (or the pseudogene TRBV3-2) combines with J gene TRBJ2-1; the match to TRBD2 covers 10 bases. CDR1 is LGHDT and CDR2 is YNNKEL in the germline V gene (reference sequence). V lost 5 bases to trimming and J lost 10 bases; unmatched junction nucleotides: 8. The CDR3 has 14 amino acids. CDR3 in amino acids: CASSTPGLASEQFF. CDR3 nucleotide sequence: TGTGCCAGCAGCACCCCGGGACTAGCGAGCGAGCAGTTCTTC.

CDR3 sequence: CSARDGGGYTF. CDR3 coding DNA: TGCAGTGCTAGAGACGGAGGTGGCTACACCTTC. This sequence joins TRBV20-1 and TRBJ1-2; D is uncertain. The germline gives CDR1 DFQATT, CDR2 SNEGSKA (reference sequence). CDR3 length: 11 amino acids. V was cut by 0 bases and J by 7 bases, with 6 bases left in between.

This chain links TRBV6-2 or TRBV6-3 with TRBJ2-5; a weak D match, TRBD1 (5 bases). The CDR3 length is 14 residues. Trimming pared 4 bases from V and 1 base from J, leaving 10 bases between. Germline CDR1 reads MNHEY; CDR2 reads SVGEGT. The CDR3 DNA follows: TGTGCCAGCAGTTTTACAGGTAGCCAAGAGACCCAGTACTTC. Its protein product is CASSFTGSQETQYF.

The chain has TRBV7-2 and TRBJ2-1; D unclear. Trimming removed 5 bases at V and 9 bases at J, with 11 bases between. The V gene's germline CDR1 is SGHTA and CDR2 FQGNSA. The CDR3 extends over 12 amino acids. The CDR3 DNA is TGTGCCAGCAGCAACCTAGGAGCTGAGCAGTTCTTC. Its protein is CASSNLGAEQFF.

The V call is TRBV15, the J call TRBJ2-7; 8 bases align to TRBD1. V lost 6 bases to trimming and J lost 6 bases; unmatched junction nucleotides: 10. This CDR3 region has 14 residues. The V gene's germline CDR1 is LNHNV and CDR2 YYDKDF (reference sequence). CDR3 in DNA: TGTGCCACCAGTATCGACAGGGGCAAGGGCGAGCAGTACTTC. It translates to CATSIDRGKGEQYF.

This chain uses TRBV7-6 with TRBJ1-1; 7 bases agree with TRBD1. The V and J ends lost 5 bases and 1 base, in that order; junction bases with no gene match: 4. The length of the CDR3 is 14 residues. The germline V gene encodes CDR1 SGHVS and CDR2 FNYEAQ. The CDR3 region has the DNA TGTGCCAGCAGCGTACGACAGGGGAACACTGAAGCTTTCTTT. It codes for CASSVRQGNTEAFF. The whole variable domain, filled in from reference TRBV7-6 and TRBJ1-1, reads GAGVSQSPRYKVTKRGQDVALRCDPISGHVSLYWYRQALGQGPEFLTYFNYEAQQDKSGLPNDRFSAERPEGSISTLTIQRTEQRDSAMYRCASSVRQGNTEAFFGQGTRLTVV.

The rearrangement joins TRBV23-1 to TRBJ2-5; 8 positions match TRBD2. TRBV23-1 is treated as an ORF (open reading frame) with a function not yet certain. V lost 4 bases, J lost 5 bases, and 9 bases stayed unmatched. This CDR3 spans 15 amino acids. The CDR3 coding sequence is TGCGCCAGCAGTCTCCAGCGGGAGAACTGGGAGACCCAGTACTTC. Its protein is CASSLQRENWETQYF.

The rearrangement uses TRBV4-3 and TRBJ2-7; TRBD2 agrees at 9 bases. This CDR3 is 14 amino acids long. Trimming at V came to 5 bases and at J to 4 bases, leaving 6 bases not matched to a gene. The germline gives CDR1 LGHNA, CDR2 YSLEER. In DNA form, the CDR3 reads TGCGCCAGCAGCGCCGGGACTAGCCTTTACGAGCAGTACTTC. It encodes CASSAGTSLYEQYF.

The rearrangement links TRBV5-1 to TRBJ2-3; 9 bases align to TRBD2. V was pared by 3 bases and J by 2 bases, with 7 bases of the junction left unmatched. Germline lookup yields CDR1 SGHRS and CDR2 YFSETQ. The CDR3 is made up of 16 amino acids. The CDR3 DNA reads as TGCGCCAGCAGCTCCTTGACTAGCGGAAACACAGATACGCAGTATTTT. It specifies CASSSLTSGNTDTQYF.

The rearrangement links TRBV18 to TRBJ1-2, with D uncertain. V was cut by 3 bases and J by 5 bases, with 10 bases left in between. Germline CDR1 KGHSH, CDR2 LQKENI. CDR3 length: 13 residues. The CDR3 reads CASSPGGQYGYTF. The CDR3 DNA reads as TGTGCCAGCTCACCCGGAGGCCAATATGGCTACACCTTC. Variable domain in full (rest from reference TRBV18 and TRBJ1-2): NAGVMQNPRHLVRRRGQEARLRCSPMKGHSHVYWYRQLPEEGLKFMVYLQKENIIDESGMPKERFSAEFPKEGPSILRIQQVVRGDSAAYFCASSPGGQYGYTFGSGTRLTVV.

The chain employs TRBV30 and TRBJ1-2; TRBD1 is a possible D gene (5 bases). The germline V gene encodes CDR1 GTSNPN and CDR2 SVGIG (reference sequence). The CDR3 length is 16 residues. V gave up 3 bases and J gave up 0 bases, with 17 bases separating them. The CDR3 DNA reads TGTGCCTGGAGAGGAAGGGGCCTCATAGCTAACTATGGCTACACCTTC. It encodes CAWRGRGLIANYGYTF. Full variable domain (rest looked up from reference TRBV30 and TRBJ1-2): SQTIHQWPATLVQPVGSPLSLECTVEGTSNPNLYWYRQAAGRGLQLLFYSVGIGQISSEVPQNLSASRPQDRQFILSSKKLLLSDSGFYLCAWRGRGLIANYGYTFGSGTRLTVV.

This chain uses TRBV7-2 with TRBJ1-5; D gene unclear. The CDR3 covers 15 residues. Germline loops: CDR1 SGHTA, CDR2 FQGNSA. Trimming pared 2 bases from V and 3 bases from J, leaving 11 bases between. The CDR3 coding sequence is TGTGCCAGCAGCTTATCGTGGCCGCCCAATCAGCCCCAGCATTTT. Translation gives CASSLSWPPNQPQHF.

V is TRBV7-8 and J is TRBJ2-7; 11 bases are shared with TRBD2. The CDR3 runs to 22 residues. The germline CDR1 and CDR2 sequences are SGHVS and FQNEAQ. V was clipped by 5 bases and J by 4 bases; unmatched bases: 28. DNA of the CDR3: TGTGCCAGCAGCCCCTATCGGGGTACTAGCGGGAGTTACCGGAGGAGGGAATACGAGCAGTACTTC. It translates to CASSPYRGTSGSYRRREYEQYF.

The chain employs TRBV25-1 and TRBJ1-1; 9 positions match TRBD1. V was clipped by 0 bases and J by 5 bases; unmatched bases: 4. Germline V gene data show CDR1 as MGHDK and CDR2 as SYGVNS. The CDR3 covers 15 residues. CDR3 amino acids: CASSEYGDRATEAFF. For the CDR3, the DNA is TGTGCCAGCAGTGAATATGGGGACAGGGCGACTGAAGCTTTCTTT.

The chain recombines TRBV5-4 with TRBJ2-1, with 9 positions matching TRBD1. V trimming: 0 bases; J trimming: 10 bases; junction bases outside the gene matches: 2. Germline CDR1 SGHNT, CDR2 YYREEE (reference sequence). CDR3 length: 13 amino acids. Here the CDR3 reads CASSLGQGGEQFF. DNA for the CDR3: TGTGCCAGCAGCTTGGGACAGGGGGGAGAGCAGTTCTTC.

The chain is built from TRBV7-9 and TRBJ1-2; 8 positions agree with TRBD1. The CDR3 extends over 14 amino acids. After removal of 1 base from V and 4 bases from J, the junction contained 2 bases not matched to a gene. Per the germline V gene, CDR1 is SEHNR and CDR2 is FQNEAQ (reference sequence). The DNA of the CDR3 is TGTGCCAGCAGCTTAGGGGGACAGGCCTATGGCTACACCTTC. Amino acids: CASSLGGQAYGYTF.

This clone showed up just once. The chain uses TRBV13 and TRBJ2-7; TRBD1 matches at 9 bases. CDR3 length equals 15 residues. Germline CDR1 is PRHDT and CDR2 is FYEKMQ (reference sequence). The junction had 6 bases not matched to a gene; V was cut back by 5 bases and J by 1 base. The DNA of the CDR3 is TGTGCCAGCAGCCGAGGACAGGGGAGATCCTACGAGCAGTACTTC. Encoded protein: CASSRGQGRSYEQYF.

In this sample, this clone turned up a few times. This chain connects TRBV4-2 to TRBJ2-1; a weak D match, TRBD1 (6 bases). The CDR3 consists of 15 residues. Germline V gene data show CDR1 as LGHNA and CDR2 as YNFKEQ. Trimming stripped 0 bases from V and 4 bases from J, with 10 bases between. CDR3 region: CASSQDAGDYNEQFF. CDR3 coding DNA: TGTGCCAGCAGCCAAGATGCAGGGGATTACAATGAGCAGTTCTTC.

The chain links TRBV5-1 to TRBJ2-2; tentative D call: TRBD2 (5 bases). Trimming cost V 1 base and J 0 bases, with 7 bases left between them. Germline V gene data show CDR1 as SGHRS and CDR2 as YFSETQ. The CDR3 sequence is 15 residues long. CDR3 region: CASSLPGTNTGELFF. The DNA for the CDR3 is TGCGCCAGCAGCTTGCCCGGGACGAACACCGGGGAGCTGTTTTTT. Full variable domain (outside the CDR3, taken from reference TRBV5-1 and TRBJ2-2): KAGVTQTPRYLIKTRGQQVTLSCSPISGHRSVSWYQQTPGQGLQFLFEYFSETQRNKGNFPGRFSGRQFSNSRSEMNVSTLELGDSALYLCASSLPGTNTGELFFGEGSRLTVL.

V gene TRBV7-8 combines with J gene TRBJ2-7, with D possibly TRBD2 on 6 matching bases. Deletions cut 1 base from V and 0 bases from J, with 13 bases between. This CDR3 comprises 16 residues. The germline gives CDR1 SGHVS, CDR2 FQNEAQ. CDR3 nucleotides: TGTGCCAGCAGCTTAGGACTAGGCGTATACTCCTACGAGCAGTACTTC. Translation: CASSLGLGVYSYEQYF.